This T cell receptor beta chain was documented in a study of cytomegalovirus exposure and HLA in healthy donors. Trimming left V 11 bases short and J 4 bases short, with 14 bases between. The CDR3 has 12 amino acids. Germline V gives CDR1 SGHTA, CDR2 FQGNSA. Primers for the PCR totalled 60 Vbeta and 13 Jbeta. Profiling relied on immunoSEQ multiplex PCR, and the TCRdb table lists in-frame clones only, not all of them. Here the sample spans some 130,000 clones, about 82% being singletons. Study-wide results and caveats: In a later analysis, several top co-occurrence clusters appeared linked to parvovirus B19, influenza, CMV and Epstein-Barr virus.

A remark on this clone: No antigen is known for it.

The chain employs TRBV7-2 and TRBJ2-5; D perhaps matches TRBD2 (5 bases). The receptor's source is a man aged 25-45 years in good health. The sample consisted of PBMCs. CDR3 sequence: CAGGTPGETQYF. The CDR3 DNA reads TGTGCCGGAGGTACCCCGGGAGAGACCCAGTACTTC.